This TCR beta chain was sequenced in a study of identical twins' blood T cells (dated by TCRdb to 2012 to 2014). Study-wide context: Around 49 million Illumina reads were obtained across about twelve libraries, of which six were alpha-chain libraries and six were beta-chain libraries. To assess how genetics influences repertoire formation, the study used next-generation sequencing to compare the TCR alpha and beta chain repertoires of three pairs of monozygous twins. What the authors observed across the whole study: Twin pairs were reported to be markedly more alike in V gene usage than unrelated donors were, even when looking at non-selected out-of-frame TCRbeta clonotypes. Because the twins were reared together, environmental influences could not be ruled out as the explanation for twin similarity. The proposed role of the TCRalpha J segment in MHC recognition during thymic selection was stated to require validation by independent studies. The number of CDR3 clonotypes shared between two donors was mainly determined by the product of the cloneset sizes of the two donors, and no clear deviation from this trend was shown by twins. Among the most abundant TCRbeta clonotypes, every donor shared more CDR3 sequences with her own twin than with unrelated donors.

As to this clonotype: Its antigen is not yet known. Per-base qualities were not stored, and no clone one base away is much larger.

The method behind the library was 5' RACE. Sequencing used an Illumina Genome Analyzer IIx. The RNA-based TCR cDNA libraries were made using a previously described protocol that was modified in several ways. To prevent cross-contamination, sample-specific barcodes were added to both ends of each TCR cDNA library during cDNA synthesis and amplification. On the authors' methods: Between about 95,000 and nearly 500,000 clonotypes were identified per individual, and about 2.2 to 3.6 million CDR3-containing reads were obtained per library. Reads with improper barcode index combinations were discarded, and clonesets were then built for each library with the MiTCR software. While assembling CDR3 clonotypes, MiTCR corrected PCR and sequencing errors and either filtered or rescued low-quality reads. Artificial out-of-frame clonotypes were mapped to in-frame sequences, with one indel allowed in the CDR3, and then removed. V and J gene usage similarity between donors was measured as Jensen-Shannon divergence divided by mean entropy. In TCRdb, the public reads were trimmed at Q25 with fastp and aligned with MiXCR, with productive beta chains retained. Every entry covers one CDR3 protein and lists the most common genes and DNA from its rows. These V and J calls are TCRdb output, not the study's own analysis. Across this sample there are fewer than 450,000 distinct CDR3 sequences, with roughly 27% seen only once. The top ten clonotypes cover roughly 5.5% of the sample.

The donors were six healthy women who made up three monozygous twin pairs. All three twin pairs had been raised together and were thought likely to have encountered the same vaccines and infectious agents. TCR cDNA libraries were prepared from RNA that was isolated from peripheral blood mononuclear cells. The CDR3 spans 15 residues, from the cysteine through the phenylalanine. The only DNA kept is the CDR3, 45 bases in frame from the first base. V is shortened by 4 bases, J by 2 bases, and the region joining them spans 11 bases. The germline V gene encodes CDR1 SGHDN and CDR2 FVKESK. The TCR originated in a woman aged 18-49 years in good health. The specimen was PBMCs. The chain is made from TRBV14 and TRBJ2-2; a tentative D match to TRBD1 spans 6 bases. The encoded CDR3 is CASSLDSLNTGELFF. Read as DNA, the sequence is TGTGCCAGCAGCCTGGACAGTCTTAACACCGGGGAGCTGTTTTTT.